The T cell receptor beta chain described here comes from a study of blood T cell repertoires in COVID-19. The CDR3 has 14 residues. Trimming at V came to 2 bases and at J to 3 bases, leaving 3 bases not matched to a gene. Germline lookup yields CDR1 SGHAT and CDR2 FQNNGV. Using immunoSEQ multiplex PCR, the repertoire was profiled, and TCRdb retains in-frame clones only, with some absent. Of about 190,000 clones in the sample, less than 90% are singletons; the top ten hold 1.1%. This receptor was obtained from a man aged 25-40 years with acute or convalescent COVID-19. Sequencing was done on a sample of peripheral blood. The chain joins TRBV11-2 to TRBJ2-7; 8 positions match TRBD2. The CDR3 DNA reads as TGTGCCAGCAGCTTAACCACTAGCGGCTACGAGCAGTACTTC. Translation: CASSLTTSGYEQYF.